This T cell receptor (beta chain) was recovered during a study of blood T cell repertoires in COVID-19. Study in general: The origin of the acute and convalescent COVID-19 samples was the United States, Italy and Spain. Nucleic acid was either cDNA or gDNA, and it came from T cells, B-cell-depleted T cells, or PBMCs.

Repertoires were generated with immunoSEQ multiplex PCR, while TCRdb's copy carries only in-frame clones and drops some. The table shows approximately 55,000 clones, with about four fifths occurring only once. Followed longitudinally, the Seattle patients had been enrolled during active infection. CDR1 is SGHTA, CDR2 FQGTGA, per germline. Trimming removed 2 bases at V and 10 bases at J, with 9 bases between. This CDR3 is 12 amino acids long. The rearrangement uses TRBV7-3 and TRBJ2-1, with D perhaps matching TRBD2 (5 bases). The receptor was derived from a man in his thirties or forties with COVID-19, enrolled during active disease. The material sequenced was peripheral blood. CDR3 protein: CASSLGRGEQFF. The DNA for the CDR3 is TGTGCCAGCAGCTTAGGTCGCGGGGAGCAGTTCTTC.